Below, one T cell receptor (beta chain) is given with its context. Profiling relied on immunoSEQ multiplex PCR, and the TCRdb table lists in-frame clones only, not all of them. The data contain approximately 200,000 clones, approximately 84% of them singletons. Germline V gene data show CDR1 as LNHDA and CDR2 as SQIVND (reference sequence). Trimming pared 4 bases from V and 4 bases from J, leaving 18 bases between. The CDR3 consists of 16 residues. This specimen belongs to a study of blood T cell repertoires in COVID-19. About the research overall: Acute and convalescent COVID-19 samples came from the United States, Italy and Spain. PBMCs, B-cell-depleted T cells, or T cells were the source of the cDNA or gDNA that made up the material.

This TCR derives from a woman aged 30 to 39 who had recovered from COVID-19. The rearrangement uses TRBV19 and TRBJ2-3, with TRBD2 as a possible D gene (6 bases). Specimen: peripheral blood. The CDR3 bases are TGTGCCAGTAGTACGGATAGACTAGTCGAGGCAGATACGCAGTATTTT. This sequence encodes CASSTDRLVEADTQYF.